This entry is about one T cell receptor (beta chain). Antigen specificity is unknown. This entry belongs to a study of cytomegalovirus exposure and HLA in healthy donors. Points from the study as a whole: The authors enumerated around 150 TCR beta chains as linked to cytomegalovirus.

Both 60 Vbeta primers and 13 Jbeta primers went into the PCR. TCRdb's copy holds only in-frame clones and misses some; the assay was immunoSEQ multiplex PCR. The table lists under 300,000 clones, 84% of them singletons. Sequencing used PBMCs. This TCR derives from a woman aged 40 to 55 in good health and CMV-seropositive.

CDR3 nucleotides: TGTGCCAGCAGCTTAGACCTGGGGGCCACCTACGAGCAGTACTTC. Encoded protein: CASSLDLGATYEQYF. The chain has TRBV7-2 and TRBJ2-7; weak D call: TRBD1 (6 bases). V lost 1 base, J lost 2 bases, and 12 bases lay in between. The CDR3 runs to 15 residues. Germline V gene data show CDR1 as SGHTA and CDR2 as FQGNSA.